This T cell receptor beta chain was obtained from a study of T-cell memory formation after mild COVID-19. The wider study: There were largely donor-specific TCR clusters. Study-wide findings and caveats: Within pre-infection memory, some responding clones were found, suggesting cross-reactive memory joined. Mainly in CM and EM were contracting CD4+ clones; CD8+ were in EMRA.

TCRdb reanalysed the 5' RACE reads using MiXCR and keeps one entry per CDR3 protein. The profile shows approximately 150,000 distinct CDR3 sequences, roughly 15% of them singletons. The CDR3 sequence is 10 residues long. Deletions cut 7 bases from V and 6 bases from J, with 3 bases between. Germline-derived CDR1 and CDR2 are SNHLY and FYNNEI. With regard to this clonotype: Its antigen is currently unknown.

This TCR was recovered from an adult woman who had mild COVID-19 (a few samples of this study predate the infection). Cell type and time point are not known. Sequencing input: PBMCs or a T cell subset sorted from them (not recorded which). The chain combines TRBV2 with TRBJ2-2, with D uncertain. DNA of the CDR3: TGTGCCAGCAAGGCCGGGGAGCTGTTTTTT. This translates into CASKAGELFF.